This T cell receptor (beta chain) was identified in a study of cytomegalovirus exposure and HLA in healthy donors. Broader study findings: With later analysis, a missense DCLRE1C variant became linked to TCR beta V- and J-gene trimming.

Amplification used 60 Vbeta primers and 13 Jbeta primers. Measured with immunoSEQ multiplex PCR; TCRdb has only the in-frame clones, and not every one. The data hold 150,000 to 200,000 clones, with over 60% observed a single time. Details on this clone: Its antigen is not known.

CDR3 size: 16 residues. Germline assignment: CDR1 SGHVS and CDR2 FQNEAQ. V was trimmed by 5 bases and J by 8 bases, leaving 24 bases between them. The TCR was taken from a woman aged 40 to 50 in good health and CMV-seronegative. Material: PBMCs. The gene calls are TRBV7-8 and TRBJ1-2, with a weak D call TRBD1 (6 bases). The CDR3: CASSVRGGQTGRGYTF. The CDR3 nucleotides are TGTGCCAGCAGCGTTAGGGGGGGCCAAACAGGGAGGGGCTACACCTTC.